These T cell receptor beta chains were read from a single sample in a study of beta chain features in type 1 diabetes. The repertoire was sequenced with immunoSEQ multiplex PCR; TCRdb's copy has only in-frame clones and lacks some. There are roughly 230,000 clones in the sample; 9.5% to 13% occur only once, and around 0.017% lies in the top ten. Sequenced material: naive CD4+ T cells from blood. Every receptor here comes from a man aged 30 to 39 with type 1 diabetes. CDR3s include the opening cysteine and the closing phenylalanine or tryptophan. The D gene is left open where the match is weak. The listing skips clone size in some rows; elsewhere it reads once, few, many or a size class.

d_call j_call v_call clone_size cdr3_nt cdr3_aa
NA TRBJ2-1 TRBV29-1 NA TGCAGCGCCATGTCGAGGGTCTCCTACAATGAGCAGTTCTTC CSAMSRVSYNEQFF
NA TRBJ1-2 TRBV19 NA TGTGCCAGTAACCGGCCGGGGGGCCTCTATGGCTACACCTTC CASNRPGGLYGYTF
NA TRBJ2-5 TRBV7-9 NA TGTGCCAGCAGCCCCCCCAGTCAAGAGACCCAGTACTTC CASSPPSQETQYF
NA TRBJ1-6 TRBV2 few TGTGCCAGCAGAGGGACTTTGAATTCACCCCTCCACTTT CASRGTLNSPLHF
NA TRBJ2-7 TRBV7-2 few TGTGCCAGCAGCTTAAGACTCACCTACGAGCAGTACTTC CASSLRLTYEQYF
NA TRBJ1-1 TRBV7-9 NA TGTGCCAGCAGCTTAAAAGGGGCGGGGGGGACTGAAGCTTTCTTT CASSLKGAGGTEAFF
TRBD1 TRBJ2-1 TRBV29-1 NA TGCAGCGTTGAGCCGGACAGGTACAATGAGCAGTTCTTC CSVEPDRYNEQFF
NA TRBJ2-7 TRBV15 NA TGTGCCACCAGCAGAGATAAAAGGCTAGTGGCGCACGAGCAGTACTTC CATSRDKRLVAHEQYF
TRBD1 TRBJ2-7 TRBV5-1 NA TGCGCCAGCAAATTGGACAGGGCTTTTCGGGAGCAGTACTTC CASKLDRAFREQYF
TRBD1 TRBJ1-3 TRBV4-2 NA TGTGCCAGCAGCCAAGATCTGACAGGGGAAGACACCATATATTTT CASSQDLTGEDTIYF
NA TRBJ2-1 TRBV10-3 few TGTGCCATCAGTGAGTCTGGCAGGCCGAGCTCCTACAATGAGCAGTTCTTC CAISESGRPSSYNEQFF
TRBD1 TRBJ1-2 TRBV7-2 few TGTGCCAGCAGCTTAGGACTTTTTCGTAGGGGGCGAAGCGGCGGCTACACCTTC CASSLGLFRRGRSGGYTF
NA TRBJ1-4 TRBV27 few TGTGCCAGCAGTTTAAGAGGGAGTGAAAAACTGTTTTTT CASSLRGSEKLFF
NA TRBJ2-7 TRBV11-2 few TGTGCCAGCAGCTCGATGACTAGTAGCGAGCAGTACTTC CASSSMTSSEQYF
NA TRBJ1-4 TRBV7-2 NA TGTGCCAGCAGCTTAGGATCGGCAGGGTGGCTGTTTTTT CASSLGSAGWLFF
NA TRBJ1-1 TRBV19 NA TGTGCCAGTACTAAGAACACTGAAGCTTTCTTT CASTKNTEAFF
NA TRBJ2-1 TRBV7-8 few TGTGCCAGCAGCTTAAGGCCTGCGGTTACCGGCAATGAGCAGTTCTTC CASSLRPAVTGNEQFF
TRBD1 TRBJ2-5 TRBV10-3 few TGTGCCATCAGCCCTAAGACAGGGCAAGAGACCCAGTACTTC CAISPKTGQETQYF
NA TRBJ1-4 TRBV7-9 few TGTGCCAGCAGTACGGGGGATACGGCTAATGAAAAACTGTTTTTT CASSTGDTANEKLFF
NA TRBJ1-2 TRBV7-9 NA TGTGCCAGCAGCGCGGACCGAGGGTTTGACTATGGCTACACCTTC CASSADRGFDYGYTF
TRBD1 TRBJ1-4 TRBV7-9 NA TGTGCCAGCAGCCGGGACAGGGATAATGAAAAACTGTTTTTT CASSRDRDNEKLFF
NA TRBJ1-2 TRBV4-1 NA TGCGCCAGCAGTCATCAAGTAAAACAGGGTGGCTACACCTTC CASSHQVKQGGYTF
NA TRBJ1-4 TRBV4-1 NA TGCGCCAGCAGCCAAGTTCGTCGGGAAAAACTGTTTTTT CASSQVRREKLFF
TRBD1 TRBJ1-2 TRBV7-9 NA TGTGCCAGCAGCGAGTGGGGTGGGACAGGAGCTTCCCCTTCTTATGGCTACACCTTC CASSEWGGTGASPSYGYTF
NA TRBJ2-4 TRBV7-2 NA TGTGCCAGCAGCTTAGCCACAGGGTTCGGGCCAGCCAAAAACATTCAGTACTTC CASSLATGFGPAKNIQYF
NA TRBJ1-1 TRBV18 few TGTGCCAGCTCACCCCAGGGCCGGAACACTGAAGCTTTCTTT CASSPQGRNTEAFF
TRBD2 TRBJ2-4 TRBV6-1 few TGTGCCAGCAGTGAAGCGGGGGGGGTAGCCAAAAACATTCAGTACTTC CASSEAGGVAKNIQYF